What follows describes a single TCR beta chain. Its binding antigen is unknown. Base qualities are not at hand, and no much larger clone is one base apart. The sample's treatment or condition label is to be understood as: live attenuated yellow fever vaccine strain. PBMCs were isolated from peripheral blood using a standard Ficoll-Paque protocol. Dynabeads CD4 and CD8 positive selection kits were used to isolate CD4 and CD8 T-cell fractions. TriZol was used to extract RNA from bulk PBMCs, from CD4 and CD8 fractions, and from dextramer-positive and dextramer-negative fractions. Trimming takes 4 bases off V and 3 bases off J; junction bases not matched to a gene: 4. Taken from cysteine to phenylalanine, the CDR3 has 15 residues. CDR3 DNA is the only sequence kept; it has 45 bases, read in frame from the first base. The germline V gene encodes CDR1 SGHTA and CDR2 FQGNSA. This entry belongs to a study of T cells after yellow fever vaccination (dated by TCRdb to 2018 to 2020). Background on the whole study: Libraries from fractions with low cell numbers were prepared with the SMART-Seq v4 Ultra Low Input RNA kit. Bulk TCR alpha and beta repertoires were sequenced longitudinally to track T-cell clones before and after primary and booster YFV17D yellow fever vaccination. Two healthy male donors made up the cohort, one aged 18 to 29 years and the other aged 30 to 40 years. Blood was drawn at multiple timepoints before and after primary and secondary immunization, with bulk PBMC replicates and cell subsets isolated.

The investigation overall reported the following: Compared with the primary T-cell response, the secondary T-cell response was faster but weaker, reaching its peak on day 5 rather than on day 15. A small fraction of clonotypes showed up in both the CD4 and CD8 compartments, probably as a result of convergent recombination. Only a couple of donors were included in the study, so the extent to which the findings can be generalized is limited. After the booster, most clones that had expanded after primary vaccination were detected again (approximately 97% of CD4 and 70% to 90% of CD8), suggesting broad maintenance of memory. Because abundant contaminating clonotypes from the bulk population could be contained in FACS-sorted repertoires, computational filtering was required.

These reads were obtained on an Illumina NovaSeq 6000. TCR cDNA was synthesized by 5'RACE template switching, which introduced a universal primer site and unique molecular identifiers. Priming for cDNA synthesis came from both the TCR alpha and TCR beta constant segments. Two PCR steps were used to amplify libraries, with sample barcodes and sequencing adapters being added in the second step. Libraries were sequenced on Illumina HiSeq 2500 (2x100 bp) or NovaSeq (2x150 bp). The source study handled its data this way. MIGEC was used to demultiplex reads and collapse the reads into UMI consensus sequences, and MiXCR was used for V(D)J alignment. Vaccine-responding clonotypes were identified with edgeR using replicate PBMC samples, with FDR below 0.01 and a log2 fold change above 5 up to day 15 being required. CD4 or CD8 identity was assigned to each bulk clonotype according to whether the clonotype was present at higher abundance in the sequenced CD4 repertoire or the sequenced CD8 repertoire. The raw public data were reprocessed by TCRdb itself: fastp quality trimming at Q25, MiXCR clonotype calling, in-frame beta chains only. Duplicate CDR3 protein sequences are folded into a single record with the most common DNA and genes. Here the V and J calls rest on TCRdb's processing, not on the authors' analysis. The sample data list some 240,000 distinct CDR3 sequences, and approximately 5.2% of these were observed just once. 3% to 4% of the sample is in the top ten clones.

The TCR sequence derives from a man between 18 and 29 years old who received the YFV17D yellow fever vaccine. The specimen was CD4+ T cells sorted from PBMCs, collected on the day of the yellow fever booster vaccination. The V and J genes are TRBV7-2 and TRBJ2-1, and 9 junction bases match TRBD1. The DNA is TGTGCCAGCAGCTGGATGACAGGGGGCTACAATGAGCAGTTCTTC. Translated, it reads CASSWMTGGYNEQFF.